This is a list of T cell receptor beta chains from one sample in a study of cytomegalovirus exposure and HLA in healthy donors. Some clones are missing from TCRdb's copy, which holds only in-frame ones; the method was immunoSEQ multiplex PCR. The sample contains roughly 99,000 clones, around three quarters of which appear only once. Sequences were obtained from PBMCs. These receptors all stem from a male donor in good health and CMV-seronegative. Both conserved end residues are part of each CDR3. The D gene is left open where the match is weak. Only part of the rows carry a size: once, few, many, or a class if the clone is expanded.

>TRBV27|TRBJ1-1|14|NA|TRBD1
CASGYRGENTEAFF
TGTGCCAGCGGATACAGGGGCGAGAACACTGAAGCTTTCTTT
>TRBV7-3|TRBJ1-2|16|NA|NA
CASRKNSGTFGYGYTF
TGTGCCAGCAGAAAAAACTCAGGGACTTTTGGCTATGGCTACACCTTC
>TRBV11-3|TRBJ2-7|15|NA|TRBD1
CASSLGRTGGYEQYF
TGTGCCAGCAGCTTAGGGAGGACAGGGGGGTACGAGCAGTACTTC
>TRBV5-6|TRBJ2-3|16|NA|TRBD2
CASSSWASGRPDTQYF
TGTGCCAGCAGCTCCTGGGCTAGCGGGAGGCCAGATACGCAGTATTTT
>TRBV7-9|TRBJ2-7|15|NA|TRBD1
CASSFRQGSSYEQYF
TGTGCCAGCAGCTTCCGACAGGGAAGCTCCTACGAGCAGTACTTC
>TRBV15|TRBJ2-7|15|once|NA
CATSRDRASPGEQYF
TGTGCCACCAGCAGAGATCGGGCTAGCCCGGGCGAGCAGTACTTC
>TRBV30|TRBJ1-1|12|NA|NA
CAWSPMNTEAFF
TGTGCCTGGAGTCCCATGAACACTGAAGCTTTCTTT
>TRBV5-6|TRBJ2-1|12|NA|NA
CASSRSRNEQFF
TGTGCCAGCAGCCGTAGTAGAAATGAGCAGTTCTTC
>TRBV6-1|TRBJ1-2|17|NA|TRBD1
CASSGPGTGGNNYGYTF
TGTGCCAGCAGTGGTCCCGGGACAGGGGGCAACAACTATGGCTACACCTTC
>TRBV4-1|TRBJ1-3|17|NA|TRBD1
CASSLRQGPSSGNTIYF
TGCGCCAGCAGCCTTAGACAGGGGCCAAGCTCTGGAAACACCATATATTTT
>TRBV30|TRBJ2-7|15|NA|TRBD1
CAWSQGTGGPYEQYF
TGTGCCTGGAGTCAAGGGACAGGGGGACCCTACGAGCAGTACTTC
>TRBV30|TRBJ1-3|15|NA|NA
CAWSVDIRSGNTIYF
TGTGCCTGGAGTGTTGACATCCGCTCTGGAAACACCATATATTTT
>TRBV5-4|TRBJ1-3|11|NA|NA
CASAQGDTIYF
TGTGCCAGCGCACAGGGTGACACCATATATTTT
>TRBV10-1|TRBJ2-5|13|NA|NA
CASSENKQETQYF
TGCGCCAGCAGTGAGAACAAACAAGAGACCCAGTACTTC
>TRBV6-1|TRBJ2-7|14|NA|NA
CASGGTVSPYEQYF
TGTGCCAGCGGCGGGACGGTTTCGCCCTACGAGCAGTACTTC
>TRBV5-1|TRBJ2-3|16|NA|NA
CASSLAGSGNTDTQYF
TGCGCCAGCAGCTTGGCCGGTAGCGGAAACACAGATACGCAGTATTTT
>TRBV10-3|TRBJ2-1|13|NA|TRBD2
CAISRTSLDEQFF
TGTGCCATCAGTAGGACTAGCCTCGATGAGCAGTTCTTC
>TRBV6-4|TRBJ2-2|15|NA|TRBD2
CASGTSGANTGELFF
TGTGCCAGTGGGACTAGCGGGGCGAACACCGGGGAGCTGTTTTTT
>TRBV6-1|TRBJ1-2|13|NA|NA
CASSGQGLYGYTF
TGTGCCAGCAGTGGGCAGGGCCTATACGGCTACACCTTC
>TRBV5-6|TRBJ2-1|15|NA|TRBD2
CASSWRLAQTLEQFF
TGTGCCAGCAGCTGGAGACTAGCTCAAACCCTAGAGCAGTTCTTC
>TRBV6-6|TRBJ1-1|14|few|NA
CASSSPYRATEAFF
TGTGCCAGCAGTTCCCCCTACAGGGCGACTGAAGCTTTCTTT
>TRBV28|TRBJ2-7|15|NA|TRBD1
CASKARGQRAYEQYF
TGTGCCAGCAAGGCAAGGGGACAGCGAGCTTACGAGCAGTACTTC
>TRBV7-6|TRBJ2-5|16|NA|NA
CASSFNSGRTGETQYF
TGTGCCAGCAGCTTCAACAGCGGGCGAACTGGGGAGACCCAGTACTTC
>TRBV10-2|TRBJ2-7|16|NA|NA
CASSESVVAVSYEQYF
TGCGCCAGCAGTGAGTCGGTAGTAGCGGTCTCCTACGAGCAGTACTTC
>TRBV5-4|TRBJ2-2|16|NA|TRBD1
CASSEPGTGYTGELFF
TGTGCCAGCAGCGAGCCCGGGACAGGTTACACCGGGGAGCTGTTTTTT
>TRBV5-6|TRBJ1-2|17|NA|NA
CASSYGIRGLANYGYTF
TGTGCCAGCAGCTACGGAATAAGAGGTTTAGCTAACTATGGCTACACCTTC
>TRBV7-2|TRBJ1-1|17|few|NA
CASSLEGVGQVNTEAFF
TGTGCCAGCAGCTTAGAAGGTGTGGGTCAGGTGAACACTGAAGCTTTCTTT
>TRBV2|TRBJ2-6|15|NA|TRBD1
CASRDRGPGANVLTF
TGTGCCAGCAGGGACAGGGGGCCTGGGGCCAACGTCCTGACTTTC
>TRBV5-1|TRBJ2-7|16|NA|NA
CASSPYPRGSVGEQYF
TGCGCCAGCAGCCCCTACCCCAGGGGATCGGTGGGCGAGCAGTACTTC
>TRBV7-2|TRBJ2-7|16|NA|NA
CASSRGLAEVSYEQYF
TGTGCCAGCAGCCGGGGGCTAGCGGAGGTCTCCTACGAGCAGTACTTC
>TRBV27|TRBJ2-5|14|NA|TRBD2
CASSWLAEGETQYF
TGTGCCAGCAGTTGGCTAGCGGAGGGAGAGACCCAGTACTTC
>TRBV10-2|TRBJ2-7|16|NA|TRBD2
CASSEWTSGSGYEQYF
TGCGCCAGCAGTGAGTGGACTAGCGGGAGTGGGTACGAGCAGTACTTC
>TRBV28|TRBJ2-1|14|NA|NA
CASISASERNEQFF
TGTGCCAGCATCTCAGCCTCGGAGAGGAATGAGCAGTTCTTC
>TRBV7-6|TRBJ2-7|15|NA|TRBD2
CASSLAMGGTYEQYF
TGTGCCAGCAGCTTAGCGATGGGGGGGACCTACGAGCAGTACTTC
>TRBV25-1|TRBJ1-4|16|NA|TRBD1
CASSDLLPGQEEKLFF
TGTGCCAGCAGTGACCTCCTCCCGGGACAGGAGGAAAAACTGTTTTTT
>TRBV25-1|TRBJ1-4|14|NA|NA
CASEGQGIFEKLFF
TGTGCCAGTGAAGGTCAGGGAATTTTTGAAAAACTGTTTTTT
>TRBV19|TRBJ1-1|14|NA|NA
CASSMTGMNTEAFF
TGTGCCAGTAGTATGACAGGCATGAACACTGAAGCTTTCTTT
>TRBV11-2|TRBJ2-7|14|NA|TRBD1
CASSSDRGAGEQYF
TGTGCCAGCAGCTCGGACAGGGGTGCAGGGGAGCAGTACTTC
>TRBV6-1|TRBJ2-5|15|NA|TRBD2
CASRGLAGGPKTQYF
TGTGCCAGCAGGGGACTAGCGGGAGGGCCGAAGACCCAGTACTTC
>TRBV1|TRBJ2-7|15|NA|NA
CTSSNIRDSPYEQYF
TGCACCAGCAGCAACATCCGGGACTCACCCTACGAGCAGTACTTC
>TRBV2|TRBJ2-2|14|NA|NA
CASTGLTNTGELFF
TGTGCCAGTACTGGACTAACCAACACCGGGGAGCTGTTTTTT
>TRBV7-2|TRBJ1-2|16|NA|NA
CASSAISGSANYGYTF
TGTGCCAGCAGCGCGATATCAGGCTCGGCTAACTATGGCTACACCTTC
>TRBV5-1|TRBJ2-5|14|NA|TRBD1
CASSSGQYQETQYF
TGCGCCAGCAGCTCGGGACAGTACCAAGAGACCCAGTACTTC
>TRBV6-6|TRBJ2-5|16|NA|NA
CASSTARTSKQETQYF
TGTGCCAGCAGTACCGCCCGGACATCCAAACAAGAGACCCAGTACTTC
>TRBV6-1|TRBJ2-7|13|NA|TRBD2
CASMNLADYEQYF
TGTGCCAGCATGAATCTAGCGGACTACGAGCAGTACTTC
>TRBV6-5|TRBJ2-1|15|NA|TRBD1
CASSWDRAQGGEQFF
TGTGCCAGCAGCTGGGACAGGGCCCAGGGGGGTGAGCAGTTCTTC
>TRBV27|TRBJ1-1|14|NA|NA
CASNKITENTEAFF
TGTGCCAGCAACAAAATTACAGAGAACACTGAAGCTTTCTTT
>TRBV7-7|TRBJ1-1|15|NA|NA
CASSLWGGQAPEAFF
TGTGCCAGCAGCCTGTGGGGGGGGCAGGCCCCCGAAGCTTTCTTT
>TRBV25-1|TRBJ2-1|14|NA|TRBD1
CASRGTGAYNEQFF
TGTGCCAGCAGAGGGACAGGGGCGTACAATGAGCAGTTCTTC
>TRBV4-1|TRBJ2-1|16|NA|TRBD2
CASSPSPSGRALYEFF
TGCGCCAGCAGCCCGTCACCTAGCGGGAGGGCCTTATACGAGTTCTTC